This paragraph covers one T cell receptor beta chain sequence. This clone's antigen is unknown. No quality values exist for individual bases; no much larger clone is one base distant. V loses 8 bases of germline sequence and J loses 0 bases, and the interval between the two ends is 14 bases. Looking up the germline V gene (reference sequence) yields CDR1 MNHEY and CDR2 SMNVEV. From the cysteine through the phenylalanine, the CDR3 covers 15 amino acids. Of all the DNA, just the CDR3 is kept, 45 bases in frame from base 1. The record originates from a study of spatial heterogeneity in lung cancer (dated by TCRdb to between 2018 and 2020). Study-level background: The donors were more than 60 patients from the lung TRACERx cohort who had early-stage, untreated non-small cell lung cancer. Follow-up PBMC samples were sequenced whenever available, with the median time to follow-up being around 2 years after resection. Beta-chain transcripts were consistently detected in greater numbers than alpha-chain transcripts, which likely reflected higher beta-chain transcript abundance. In the raw uncorrected reads, each unique combination of TCR and UMI appeared more than ten times on average. In non-small cell lung cancer, the study made a quantitative comparison of TCR alpha and beta repertoires among multiple tumor regions, matched nontumor lung and blood. The study linked features of the TCR repertoire to counts of nonsynonymous mutations, which were determined by whole-exome sequencing of tumor tissue. At surgery, both alpha and beta chains were TCR-sequenced in about 200 tumor regions, about 64 matched nontumor lung samples and 56 PBMC samples. Broad study findings and their caveats: Additional single-cell paired TCR alpha and beta sequencing was considered necessary to confirm, at a functional level, the hypothesis that regional TCRs recognize regional mutations. Ubiquitous expanded tumor TCRs were found in blood more often at tumor resection than at routine follow-up. Comparisons of baseline and follow-up blood repertoires included only 14 patients.

The receptor library was made with 5' RACE. Instrument used: NextSeq 500. The TCR library protocol attached a unique molecular identifier to each TCR cDNA molecule to allow correction of PCR and sequencing errors. The authors processed their data as follows. Decombinator tools were used for TCR identification, UMI-based error correction and CDR3 extraction. Expanded TCRs were defined as those above a frequency of 2 per 1,000, corresponding to the top 1% of the tumor frequency distribution. Renyi diversity was computed with the R vegan package after each repertoire had been subsampled 100 times to 5,000 TCRs. To build CDR3 similarity networks, amino acid triplet string-kernel similarity was used, and CDR3s were connected when their pairwise similarity was above 0.82. TCRdb cleaned the public reads at Q25 with fastp, built clones with MiXCR and kept in-frame beta chains. CDR3 protein sequences are deduplicated, and each keeps its most common genes and DNA. TCRdb's processing, not the study's, gives the V and J calls here. The sample has 45,000 to 65,000 distinct CDR3 sequences on record, roughly 7.4% of them singletons. Clones ranked in the top ten supply over 30% of the sample.

The intended sense of this specimen's time point label: blood at routine non-recurrence follow-up after resection. TCR sequencing used whole RNA extracted from tumor and nontumor lung tissue, or from cryopreserved PBMC samples, without cell sorting. Only patients with enough RNA available from two or more tumor regions were chosen for TCR sequencing. The sequence links TRBV27 to TRBJ1-5; the D gene lacks a confident call. The receptor comes from a female donor with early-stage non-small cell lung cancer. The specimen was PBMCs, collected at follow-up. The sequenced DNA: TGTGCCAGCGCCCGTGCCGGATATAGCAATCAGCCCCAGCATTTT. Its product reads: CASARAGYSNQPQHF.